Listed below are T cell receptor beta chains from one sample, sequenced in a study of blood T cells in healthy people across ages. TCRdb reanalysed the 5' RACE reads using MiXCR and keeps one entry per CDR3 protein. This table has roughly 1.9 million distinct CDR3 sequences, 30% to 40% appearing once. The specimen sequenced was blood. These receptor sequences come from a human donor in good health. Both conserved end residues are part of each CDR3. D genes are given only for firm matches. A clone size is listed for some rows: how often the clone was seen (once, few, many), or a class if it is expanded.

cdr3_nt cdr3_aa v_call d_call j_call cdr3_length clone_size
TGTGCCAGCAGCCAACAGGGGGCGAGCTCCTACGAGCAGTACTTC CASSQQGASSYEQYF TRBV6-1 TRBD1 TRBJ2-7 15 few
TGTGCCAGCAGCTTCTCGGTCGGCCCGAACACCGGGGAGCTGTTTTTT CASSFSVGPNTGELFF TRBV7-3 NA TRBJ2-2 16 NA
TGTGCCAGCAGCCCCCAATATAACATAGGGATCACTGAAGCTTTCTTT CASSPQYNIGITEAFF TRBV9 NA TRBJ1-1 16 NA
TGTGCGGTAGCTGGACCCCTCTACGAGCAGTACTTC CAVAGPLYEQYF TRBV6-5 NA TRBJ2-7 12 few
TGTGCCAGCAGCCCGATTAGCGGGGGGCGGAGTGAGCAGTTCTTC CASSPISGGRSEQFF TRBV7-2 TRBD2 TRBJ2-1 15 few
TGCGCCAGCAGCCAAGAGGGACGCCATACGCAGTATTTT CASSQEGRHTQYF TRBV4-3 NA TRBJ2-3 13 NA
TGTGCCAGCAGTTTAACTTATTCTGACGAGCAGTACTTC CASSLTYSDEQYF TRBV12-3/TRBV12-4 NA TRBJ2-7 13 few
TGTGCCAGCAGCTCGACAGACAGCACCAATGAGCAGTTCTTC CASSSTDSTNEQFF TRBV7-6 NA TRBJ2-1 14 NA
TGTGCCAGCAGCCGCCGATCAGGGTTAGTGGAGACCCAGTACTTC CASSRRSGLVETQYF TRBV7-2 NA TRBJ2-5 15 many
TGTGCCAGCAGCCTAGGGGGCAGCTATACCGAAAAACTGTTTTTT CASSLGGSYTEKLFF TRBV7-2 TRBD1 TRBJ1-4 15 NA
TGTGCCAGCACCCCAGGCCTAGCTCGAGGCGAGCAGTACTTC CASTPGLARGEQYF TRBV28 NA TRBJ2-7 14 NA
TGCGCCAGCAGCTTGGACCCCGGGGATCGAGCGGGCTACACCTTC CASSLDPGDRAGYTF TRBV4-1 NA TRBJ1-2 15 NA
TGTGCCAGCAGCTTAGTGTCAGGATCATCAGATACGCAGTATTTT CASSLVSGSSDTQYF TRBV7-2 NA TRBJ2-3 15 NA
TGTGCCAGCAGCCGTAGCGGGGGGGCTCACGAGCAGTACTTC CASSRSGGAHEQYF TRBV6-5 TRBD2 TRBJ2-7 14 few
TGTGCCAGCACTTCCGGACAGGGTGGGACTGAAGCTTTCTTT CASTSGQGGTEAFF TRBV12-3/TRBV12-4 TRBD1 TRBJ1-1 14 few
TGTGCCAGCAGCCAACCTACAGGGGGCCTATATGGCTACACCTTC CASSQPTGGLYGYTF TRBV5-5 TRBD1 TRBJ1-2 15 few
TGTGCCTCTGGTCTAAACAATGAGCAGTACTTC CASGLNNEQYF TRBV10-3 NA TRBJ2-7 11 NA
TGTGCCAGCAGCTGGGGATTGGGGAGTGAAGCTTTCTTT CASSWGLGSEAFF TRBV7-3 NA TRBJ1-1 13 NA
TGTGCCATCAGCGGGACTAGCGGGGCCTCCTACGAGCAGTACTTC CAISGTSGASYEQYF TRBV10-3 TRBD2 TRBJ2-7 15 NA
TGCACCAGCAGCGACCCAAGACAGGGGGAAGAGACCCAGTACTTC CTSSDPRQGEETQYF TRBV5-1 TRBD1 TRBJ2-5 15 NA
TGTGCCAGCAGTTACCGGACAGACTACGAGCAGTACTTC CASSYRTDYEQYF TRBV6-5 NA TRBJ2-7 13 NA
TGCAGCGGGAGGCAACTAGTGTGGAATGAGCAGTTCTTC CSGRQLVWNEQFF TRBV20-1 TRBD2 TRBJ2-1 13 few
TGTGCCAGCAGCGAGGGCACGGGGGGCTGGGAGACCCAGTACTTC CASSEGTGGWETQYF TRBV5-8 NA TRBJ2-5 15 NA
TGTGCCAGCAGTACGACCGGGACAGAGTTAGTTAATCAGCCCCAGCATTTT CASSTTGTELVNQPQHF TRBV6-1 TRBD1 TRBJ1-5 17 NA
TGTGCCAGCAACGGATCGCAGTGGGGGGTTGAGCAGTTCTTC CASNGSQWGVEQFF TRBV9 NA TRBJ2-1 14 NA
TGTGCCAGCACCGGGGAAAAGGACTATGGCTACACCTTC CASTGEKDYGYTF TRBV3-1 NA TRBJ1-2 13 NA
TGTGCCAGCAGCTTAGGAACAGATATCTACAATGAGCAGTTCTTC CASSLGTDIYNEQFF TRBV7-2 NA TRBJ2-1 15 NA
TGTGCCAGCAGTTACTCGAAAACCTTGTCCGCGGACGGCTACACCTTC CASSYSKTLSADGYTF TRBV6-2/TRBV6-3 NA TRBJ1-2 16 NA
TGCGCCAGCAGCCCCCGGGGGAGGCCCTACGAGCAGTACTTC CASSPRGRPYEQYF TRBV5-1 NA TRBJ2-7 14 NA
TGTGCCAGCAGCCCCCTCTCGACGAGTTACCATGAGCAGTTCTTC CASSPLSTSYHEQFF TRBV7-8 NA TRBJ2-1 15 NA
TGCAGTGCTAGAGGGAGCGGGGGGACCTACAATGAGCAGTTCTTC CSARGSGGTYNEQFF TRBV20-1 TRBD2 TRBJ2-1 15 NA
TGCGGCGTTGAAGGGAAACCGGGGGAGACCCAGTACTTC CGVEGKPGETQYF TRBV29-1 NA TRBJ2-5 13 NA
TGCGCCAGCACGGGAGCGGGGGACGGTACAGATACGCAGTATTTT CASTGAGDGTDTQYF TRBV5-1 TRBD2 TRBJ2-3 15 NA
TGTGCCATCAGTAATCCGGGGGCCTTACATCTGGAAGAGACCCAGTACTTC CAISNPGALHLEETQYF TRBV10-3 NA TRBJ2-5 17 few
TGTGCCAGCAATGACAGGGGAAGATACGAGCAGTACTTC CASNDRGRYEQYF TRBV28 TRBD1 TRBJ2-7 13 NA
TGTGCCAGCAATAGGGACTTCGAAAAACTGTTTTTT CASNRDFEKLFF TRBV12-3/TRBV12-4 NA TRBJ1-4 12 NA
TGCGCCAGCAGCCAAGGGGGGCAGTACAATCAGCCCCAGCATTTT CASSQGGQYNQPQHF TRBV4-1 NA TRBJ1-5 15 few
TGTGCCACCAGTGATTGGGGAACAAGCAATCAGCCCCAGCATTTT CATSDWGTSNQPQHF TRBV10-3 NA TRBJ1-5 15 NA
TGTGCCAGCAGCTTGGTCGGACTAGCGGGCGTAGAGACCCAGTACTTC CASSLVGLAGVETQYF TRBV7-2 TRBD2 TRBJ2-5 16 NA
TGCAGTGCAGGGCCACGGACAGGGGTCCAAGAGACCCAGTACTTC CSAGPRTGVQETQYF TRBV20-1 TRBD1 TRBJ2-5 15 NA
TGCGCCAGCAGCCCGAGACTAGCGGCCTCCTACAATGAGCAGTTCTTC CASSPRLAASYNEQFF TRBV5-1 TRBD2 TRBJ2-1 16 NA
TGCAGTGCTAGGAGAAGCGGGGGGCCCTCCTACGAGCAGTACTTC CSARRSGGPSYEQYF TRBV20-1 TRBD2 TRBJ2-7 15 few
TGTGCCAGCAGCTTTGGGACAGGGGGTCAGTTTCAAGCTTTCTTT CASSFGTGGQFQAFF TRBV5-6 TRBD1 TRBJ1-1 15 NA
TGTGCCATCTCAGGGGTGGCGGGGGATGAGCAGTTCTTC CAISGVAGDEQFF TRBV3-1 NA TRBJ2-1 13 NA
TGTGCCAGCAGCCTAACTTCCGCGGGACAGGGTAACTCACCCCTCCACTTT CASSLTSAGQGNSPLHF TRBV11-1 TRBD1 TRBJ1-6 17 few
TGTGCCAGCAGTGTGACAGGGGGCTCGGGAGAGACCCAGTACTTC CASSVTGGSGETQYF TRBV12-3/TRBV12-4 TRBD1 TRBJ2-5 15 NA
TGTGCCACCAGCAGAGTCACCAGGGACGAGCAGTACTTC CATSRVTRDEQYF TRBV3-1 NA TRBJ2-7 13 NA
TGTGCCAGCAGTTTTCCACCGGGACAAGGATACGAGCAGTACTTC CASSFPPGQGYEQYF TRBV6-1 NA TRBJ2-7 15 few
NA CASSLFGQGTFF TRBV11-2 NA TRBJ1-1 12 NA
TGTGCCAGCAGCCTAGACTCTAGGTTTGCAGATACGCAGTATTTT CASSLDSRFADTQYF TRBV7-2 NA TRBJ2-3 15 NA
TGTGCCAGCAGCGGAAGTAGACAGGGAGCCTACAATGAGCAGTTCTTC CASSGSRQGAYNEQFF TRBV7-2 TRBD1 TRBJ2-1 16 NA
TGTGCCAGCAGCCCCACCAGGTCGAAATGGGGGACCCAGTACTTC CASSPTRSKWGTQYF TRBV11-2 NA TRBJ2-5 15 NA
TGCAGTGCCGAGGGGGTGGGACTAGCTTACAATGAGCAGTTCTTC CSAEGVGLAYNEQFF TRBV20-1 TRBD2 TRBJ2-1 15 NA